The 18 T cell receptor beta chains given below trace back to one sample, sequenced in a study of beta chain features in type 1 diabetes. Every bit of the isolated RNA underwent reverse transcription, so sequencing read expressed TCRB transcripts. Profiling relied on immunoSEQ multiplex PCR, and the TCRdb table lists in-frame clones only, not all of them. This sample has about 110,000 clones, with roughly 40% found just once. The sample was stem cell memory CD4+ T cells from blood. The receptors originated from a woman under 30 in good health.

V and J are TRBV7-9 and TRBJ2-1; D is unresolved. V was shortened by 5 bases and J by 9 bases, with 8 bases between the two germline ends. Germline CDR1 reads SEHNR; CDR2 reads FQNEAQ (reference sequence). The CDR3 extends over 11 amino acids. CDR3 sequence: CASSGSTEQFF. CDR3 DNA sequence: TGTGCCAGCAGCGGTAGCACTGAGCAGTTCTTC.

The chain links TRBV6-1 to TRBJ2-7; 9 bases match TRBD2. The CDR3 consists of 14 residues. V was clipped by 4 bases and J by 3 bases; unmatched bases: 4. Per germline, CDR1 MNHNS and CDR2 SASEGT. The DNA for the CDR3 is TGTGCCAGCAGTGCGCGGGAGGGCCGCTACGAGCAGTACTTC. It codes for CASSAREGRYEQYF.

In this sample, this clone turned up once. The V gene is TRBV18, the J gene TRBJ1-1; no definite D call. The length of the CDR3 is 14 residues. Germline V gene sequence: CDR1 KGHSH, CDR2 LQKENI. V was trimmed by 4 bases and J by 1 base, leaving 10 bases between them. The CDR3 DNA reads as TGTGCCAGCTCACTACACCCCCGGAACACTGAAGCTTTCTTT. Amino acids: CASSLHPRNTEAFF.

This rearrangement joins TRBV7-2 to TRBJ1-5, with 9 bases identical to TRBD1. CDR3 length: 15 residues. V shed 5 bases, J shed 3 bases, and the junction held 5 bases outside the gene matches. Germline loops: CDR1 SGHTA, CDR2 FQGNSA. Here the CDR3 reads CASSGQGSTNQPQHF. The CDR3 nucleotides read TGTGCCAGCAGCGGACAGGGGAGTACCAATCAGCCCCAGCATTTT.

This clone has only a few counts. The rearrangement links TRBV6-7 to TRBJ2-3; unclear D gene. TRBV6-7 is assigned to the ORF class and has an uncertain function. The CDR3 covers 11 residues. V was cut by 7 bases and J by 3 bases, with 5 bases left in between. The CDR3 spells CASTRTDTQYF. CDR3 sequence (DNA): TGTGCCAGCACTCGGACAGATACGCAGTATTTT.

The J gene is TRBJ2-1, the V gene TRBV15; TRBD2 matches 14 bases. The length of the CDR3 is 17 residues. With 1 base clipped from V and 7 bases from J, the junction kept 6 bases outside the gene matches. In germline, CDR1 is LNHNV, CDR2 YYDKDF (reference sequence). The CDR3 spells CATSRGSGLAGVNEQFF. In nucleotides, the CDR3 is TGTGCCACCAGCAGAGGATCGGGACTAGCGGGAGTTAATGAGCAGTTCTTC.

The J gene is TRBJ1-2, the V gene TRBV28, with D unresolved. The CDR3 covers 14 residues. V was pared by 6 bases and J by 2 bases, with 13 bases between. Germline V CDR1 and CDR2: MDHEN, SYDVKM. DNA for the CDR3: TGTGCCAGCAGGTACAAGGCAGGAAACTATGGCTACACCTTC. This codes for CASRYKAGNYGYTF.

V and J are TRBV5-1 and TRBJ2-5; 7 nucleotides align to TRBD1. The trim removed 4 bases at V and 5 bases at J, leaving 11 bases unmatched. The germline CDR1 and CDR2 sequences are SGHRS and YFSETQ. This CDR3 contains 15 residues. CDR3 in amino acids: CASSRRDSEAETQYF. Here the CDR3 DNA reads TGCGCCAGCAGCAGACGGGACAGCGAAGCGGAGACCCAGTACTTC.

The chain recombines TRBV6-5 with TRBJ1-2, with D maybe TRBD1 (6 bases). The V end was cut by 0 bases, the J end by 8 bases, with 13 bases between. The CDR3 is made up of 14 amino acids. Germline V lookup: CDR1 MNHEY, CDR2 SVGAGI. CDR3 residues: CASSYSRGGNGYTF. The DNA of the CDR3 is TGTGCCAGCAGTTACTCGCGCGGGGGCAACGGCTACACCTTC.

This clone was seen only a few times. The rearrangement links TRBV7-9 to TRBJ2-1; perhaps TRBD2 as D (6 bases). V was trimmed by 1 base and J by 7 bases, leaving 17 bases between them. The CDR3 spans 16 residues. Germline V lookup: CDR1 SEHNR, CDR2 FQNEAQ (reference sequence). For the CDR3, the DNA is TGTGCCAGCAGCTTAGGTACGGGAGTGAGGGAAAATGAGCAGTTCTTC. Translation: CASSLGTGVRENEQFF.

This clone was detected only once. The rearrangement links TRBV5-1 to TRBJ2-6; tentatively, D is TRBD1 (6 bases). CDR1 is SGHRS, CDR2 YFSETQ, per germline. V lost 4 bases, J lost 0 bases, and 17 bases lay in between. This CDR3 is built from 18 residues. CDR3 region: CASSKEQGLPSGANVLTF. The CDR3 coding sequence is TGCGCCAGCAGCAAAGAACAGGGCCTACCCTCTGGGGCCAACGTCCTGACTTTC.

The chain recombines TRBV5-1 with TRBJ1-2; weak D call: TRBD1 (6 bases). The CDR3 runs to 11 residues. Germline CDR1 reads SGHRS; CDR2 reads YFSETQ. V lost 3 bases, J lost 14 bases, and 14 bases lay in between. The CDR3 region has the DNA TGCGCCAGCAGCTCGACAGGTTCAAAAACCTTC. As protein: CASSSTGSKTF.

The chain links TRBV5-8 to TRBJ1-4, with a possible D match to TRBD1 (5 bases). Germline CDR1 and CDR2: SGHTS and YDEGEE. Deletions cut 0 bases from V and 8 bases from J, with 11 bases between. This CDR3 has 14 residues. CDR3 nucleotides: TGTGCCAGCAGCTTGGCAGGGCGGTGGGAAAAACTGTTTTTT. Translated: CASSLAGRWEKLFF.

This clone was observed a few times. This rearrangement joins TRBV9 to TRBJ2-7, with 9 bases fitting TRBD2. Germline trimming cut 0 bases from V and 5 bases from J; bases unmatched to any gene: 3. The germline V gene has CDR1 SGDLS and CDR2 YYNGEE. The CDR3 loop spans 14 amino acids. The DNA for the CDR3 is TGTGCCAGCAGCGTAGGCGGGAGGGCCCACGAGCAGTACTTC. As protein: CASSVGGRAHEQYF.

The V gene is TRBV19, the J gene TRBJ2-1; TRBD2 aligns across 7 bases. J lost 4 bases, V lost 4 bases, and 4 bases had no gene match. CDR3 size: 14 residues. CDR1 is LNHDA and CDR2 is SQIVND in the germline V gene (reference sequence). CDR3 in DNA: TGTGCCAGTAGTAAGGGACTACCTTACAATGAGCAGTTCTTC. Its translation is CASSKGLPYNEQFF.

This clone turned up a few times. The chain recombines TRBV5-1 with TRBJ2-7, with D perhaps matching TRBD1 (6 bases). V lost 7 bases and J lost 5, with 13 bases in between. CDR1 is SGHRS and CDR2 is YFSETQ in the germline V gene. The CDR3 spans 12 residues. CDR3 in amino acids: CASSDNRDEQYF. The CDR3 nucleotides are TGCGCCAGCTCCGACAACAGGGACGAGCAGTACTTC.

This clone was seen more than once but under ten times. The chain has TRBV5-1 and TRBJ2-1, with D tentatively TRBD2 (6 bases). The V and J ends lost 4 bases and 1 base respectively, with 12 bases between them. Germline-derived CDR1 and CDR2 are SGHRS and YFSETQ. This CDR3 is built from 15 residues. CDR3 residues: CASSGDGGSYNEQFF. The CDR3 DNA sequence: TGCGCCAGCAGCGGGGACGGGGGTTCCTACAATGAGCAGTTCTTC. Supplemented by reference TRBV5-1 and TRBJ2-1, the full variable domain reads KAGVTQTPRYLIKTRGQQVTLSCSPISGHRSVSWYQQTPGQGLQFLFEYFSETQRNKGNFPGRFSGRQFSNSRSEMNVSTLELGDSALYLCASSGDGGSYNEQFFGPGTRLTVL.

This clone was seen only a few times. The chain employs TRBV5-1 and TRBJ2-7, with 8 bases identical to TRBD2. The J segment lost 2 bases and the V segment lost 0 bases, leaving 4 bases of the junction unmatched. Per germline, CDR1 SGHRS and CDR2 YFSETQ. CDR3 length equals 15 residues. The CDR3 region has the DNA TGCGCCAGCAGCTTGGGATTAGCGGGAACCTACGAGCAGTACTTC. Amino acids: CASSLGLAGTYEQYF.